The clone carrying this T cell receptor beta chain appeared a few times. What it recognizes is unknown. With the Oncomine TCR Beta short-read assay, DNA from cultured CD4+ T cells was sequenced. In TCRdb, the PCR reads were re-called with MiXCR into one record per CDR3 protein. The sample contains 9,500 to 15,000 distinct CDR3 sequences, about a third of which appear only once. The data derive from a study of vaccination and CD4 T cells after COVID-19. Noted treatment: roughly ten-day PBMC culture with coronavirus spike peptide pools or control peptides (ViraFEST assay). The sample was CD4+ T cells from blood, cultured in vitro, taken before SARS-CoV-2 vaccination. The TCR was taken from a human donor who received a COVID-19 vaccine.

The CDR3 nucleotides are TGCAGTGCTAGAGGGTCCCGGGAGACCCAGTACTTC. This gives the protein CSARGSRETQYF. V is TRBV20-1 and J is TRBJ2-5; D gene ambiguous. Germline V gene sequence: CDR1 DFQATT, CDR2 SNEGSKA (reference sequence). The CDR3 has 12 residues. Trimming cost V 1 base and J 5 bases, with 8 bases left between them.